The entry below gives a single T cell receptor (beta chain) sequence along with its context. These data originate in a study of blood T cell repertoires in COVID-19. Whole-study context: Acute-phase and convalescent COVID-19 samples originated in the United States, Italy and Spain.

The CDR3 covers 16 residues. Per the germline V gene, CDR1 is KGHSH and CDR2 is LQKENI. V shed 3 bases, J shed 7 bases, and the junction held 12 bases outside the gene matches. The repertoire was sequenced with immunoSEQ multiplex PCR; TCRdb's copy has only in-frame clones and lacks some. The data hold 250,000 or so clones, with over 70% observed a single time. The material sequenced was peripheral blood. The TCR sequence derives from a woman older than 75 with acute or convalescent COVID-19. The chain has TRBV18 and TRBJ1-5, with 7 positions matching TRBD1. CDR3 nucleotides: TGTGCCAGCTCACCCCGACAGGGACGGGCCCCCCAGCCCCAGCATTTT. It translates to CASSPRQGRAPQPQHF.